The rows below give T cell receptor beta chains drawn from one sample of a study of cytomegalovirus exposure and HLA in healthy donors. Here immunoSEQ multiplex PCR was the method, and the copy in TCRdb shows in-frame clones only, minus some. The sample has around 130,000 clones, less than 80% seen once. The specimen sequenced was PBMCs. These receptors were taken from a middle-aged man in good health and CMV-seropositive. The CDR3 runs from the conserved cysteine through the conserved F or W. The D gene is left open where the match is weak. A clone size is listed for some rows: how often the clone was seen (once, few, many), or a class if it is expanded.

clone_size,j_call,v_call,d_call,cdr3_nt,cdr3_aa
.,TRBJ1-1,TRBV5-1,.,TGCGCCAGCAGCTTGGCCGGCAGGGAGGGAACGTTT,CASSLAGREGTF
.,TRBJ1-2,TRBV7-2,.,TGTGCCAGCGGAGACTATGGCTACACCTTC,CASGDYGYTF
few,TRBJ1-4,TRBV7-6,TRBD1,TGTGCCAGCAGCTGGGGACAGGGAGATGAAAAACTGTTTTTT,CASSWGQGDEKLFF
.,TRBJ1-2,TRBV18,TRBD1,TGTGCCAGCTCACCGGGACAGGGTTATGGCTACACCTTC,CASSPGQGYGYTF
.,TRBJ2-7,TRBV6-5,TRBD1,TGTGCCAGCACCTCCCATGACAGGGCGGACGAGCAGTACTTC,CASTSHDRADEQYF
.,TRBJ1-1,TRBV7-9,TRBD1,TGTGCCAGCAGCTTAGCGGGACAGTTCATGAACACTGAAGCTTTCTTT,CASSLAGQFMNTEAFF
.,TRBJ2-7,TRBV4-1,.,TGCGCCAGCAGCCAAGAAACACATTCCTACGAGCAGTACTTC,CASSQETHSYEQYF
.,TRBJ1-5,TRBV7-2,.,TGTGCCAGCAGCTTCACCCAGGGACAGCCCCAGCATTTT,CASSFTQGQPQHF
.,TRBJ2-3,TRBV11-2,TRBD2,TGTGCCAGCAGCCCTCAAGCGGGAGGGCCTCAAGATACGCAGTATTTT,CASSPQAGGPQDTQYF
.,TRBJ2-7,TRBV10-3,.,TGTGCCATCAGTGAGTCGAATTTGGCGCAGTACTTC,CAISESNLAQYF
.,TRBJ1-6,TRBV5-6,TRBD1,TGTGCCAGCAGCTTGGGCGGGACAGGGGGCGCAGGGTCACCCCTCCACTTT,CASSLGGTGGAGSPLHF
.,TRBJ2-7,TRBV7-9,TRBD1,TGTGCCAGCAGCCAGGGGGACAGGGGGCGCCACGAGCAGTACTTC,CASSQGDRGRHEQYF
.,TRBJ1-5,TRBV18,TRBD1,TGTGCCAGCTCACGTGACAGGGAACAAAATCAGCCCCAGCATTTT,CASSRDREQNQPQHF
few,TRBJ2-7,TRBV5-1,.,TGCGCCAGCAGCTTGGGGGCAGGGGGGTCCTACGAGCAGTACTTC,CASSLGAGGSYEQYF
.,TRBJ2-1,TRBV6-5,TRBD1,TGTGCCAGCAGTTACAAGGACAGGGTTTACAATGAGCAGTTCTTC,CASSYKDRVYNEQFF
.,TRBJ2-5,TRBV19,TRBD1,TGTGCCAGTAGTAGGGACAGGGAGTGGGAGACCCAGTACTTC,CASSRDREWETQYF
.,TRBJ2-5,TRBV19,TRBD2,TGTGCCAGTAGTATATCGCCGGGAGGGCCAAAGACCCAGTACTTC,CASSISPGGPKTQYF
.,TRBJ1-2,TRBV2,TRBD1,TGTGCCACCCTGACGACAGGGAACTATGGCTACACCTTC,CATLTTGNYGYTF
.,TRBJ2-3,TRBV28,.,TGTGCCAGCAGTTTAATAGGCACAGATACGCAGTATTTT,CASSLIGTDTQYF
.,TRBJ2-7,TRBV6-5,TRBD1,TGTGCCAGCAGTTACGCCGGACAGGGGCAAAACGAGCAGTACTTC,CASSYAGQGQNEQYF
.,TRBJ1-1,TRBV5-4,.,TGTGCCAGCAGCTTCGGCGGTCCAGGGATGAACACTGAAGCTTTCTTT,CASSFGGPGMNTEAFF
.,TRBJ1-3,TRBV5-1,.,TGCGCCAGCAGCGCAACGCAGGTAGAAGGAAACACCATATATTTT,CASSATQVEGNTIYF
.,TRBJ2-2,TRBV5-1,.,TGCGCCAGCAGCTTGGCCGCTACGAACACCGGGGAGCTGTTTTTT,CASSLAATNTGELFF
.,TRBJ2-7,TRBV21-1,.,TGTGCCAGCAGCAAAGCTACCCCCCTTGGCGGTGGGACTTACGAGCAGTACTTC,CASSKATPLGGGTYEQYF
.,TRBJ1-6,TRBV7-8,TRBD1,TGTGCCAGCAGCTTAGGGGGACAGGGGACTTATTCACCCCTCCACTTT,CASSLGGQGTYSPLHF
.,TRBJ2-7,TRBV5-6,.,TGTGCCAGCAGCTTTTCAATGGACAGAACTACGAGGGAGCAGTACTTC,CASSFSMDRTTREQYF
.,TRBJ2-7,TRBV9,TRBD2,TGTGCCAGCAGCGTAGCTCTAGCGGGGACCTACGAGCAGTACTTC,CASSVALAGTYEQYF
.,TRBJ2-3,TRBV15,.,TGTGCCACCACCGAGGGTTCGGGGGATACGCAGTATTTT,CATTEGSGDTQYF
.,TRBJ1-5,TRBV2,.,TGTGCCACGAAGGGCAGGGACAATCAGCCCCAGCATTTT,CATKGRDNQPQHF
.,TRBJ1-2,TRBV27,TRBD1,TGTGCCAGCAGTTTGGGGCAGGGGGCCTCTGGCTACACCTTC,CASSLGQGASGYTF
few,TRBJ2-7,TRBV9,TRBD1,TGTGCCAGCAGCCCCGGGACAGGGTCCTACGAGCAGTACTTC,CASSPGTGSYEQYF
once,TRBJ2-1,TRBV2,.,TGTGCCAGCGAGCAAGAGAGCCACAATGAGCAGTTCTTC,CASEQESHNEQFF
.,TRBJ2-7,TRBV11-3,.,TGTGCCAGCAGCTTAGATGGGGCAACCGCCTACGAGCAGTACTTC,CASSLDGATAYEQYF
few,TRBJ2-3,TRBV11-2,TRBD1,TGTGCCAGCAGCCGCAACAGGGGGGCAGATACGCAGTATTTT,CASSRNRGADTQYF
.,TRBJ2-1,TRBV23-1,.,TGCGCCAGCAGTCAAGTCAGGGGAAATGAGCAGTTCTTC,CASSQVRGNEQFF
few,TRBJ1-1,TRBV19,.,TGTGCCAGTAGTGCCCGTATATCGACTTTTAGGGGAACTGAAGCTTTCTTT,CASSARISTFRGTEAFF
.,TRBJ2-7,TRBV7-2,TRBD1,TGTGCCAGCAGCTTTGGACAGGCCTCCTACGAGCAGTACTTC,CASSFGQASYEQYF
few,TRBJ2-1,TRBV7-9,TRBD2,TGTGCCAGCAGCAAAACTAGCGGACCCTACAATGAGCAGTTCTTC,CASSKTSGPYNEQFF
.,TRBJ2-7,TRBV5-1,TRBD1,TGCGCCAGCAGCTTCCGGGACAGGGTTGGCGAGCAGTACTTC,CASSFRDRVGEQYF
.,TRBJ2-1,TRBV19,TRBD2,TGTGCCAGTAGTATAGGCCTAGCGGGGGGCTACAATGAGCAGTTCTTC,CASSIGLAGGYNEQFF
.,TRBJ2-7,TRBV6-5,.,TGTGCCAGCACCCAGGTCTGGGGAGGAAACGGCGAGCAGTACTTC,CASTQVWGGNGEQYF
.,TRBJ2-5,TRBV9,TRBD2,TGTGCCAGCAGCGTAGGCGGGAGGGCCCAGGAGACCCAGTACTTC,CASSVGGRAQETQYF
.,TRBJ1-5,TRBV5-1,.,TGCGCCAGCAGCTTGGCCGAGTCGGGTGGTAATCAGCCCCAGCATTTT,CASSLAESGGNQPQHF
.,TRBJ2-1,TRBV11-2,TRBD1,TGTGCCAGCAGCCCTGGGACAGGGGCGGGGGGCCAAAATGAGCAGTTCTTC,CASSPGTGAGGQNEQFF
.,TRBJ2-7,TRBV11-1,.,TGTGCCAGCAGCCGAGACAGGAAAGGGCCCTACGAGCAGTACTTC,CASSRDRKGPYEQYF
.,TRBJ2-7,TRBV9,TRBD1,TGTGCCAGCAGCCCAAGACAGGGGTCCTACGAGCAGTACTTC,CASSPRQGSYEQYF
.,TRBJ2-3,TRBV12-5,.,TGTGCTAGTGCCTTAATTATAGATACGCAGTATTTT,CASALIIDTQYF
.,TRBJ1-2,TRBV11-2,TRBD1,TGTGCCAGCAGCTTAGATCAGGGACAGTTTATCTTC,CASSLDQGQFIF
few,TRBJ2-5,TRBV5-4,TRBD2,TGTGCCAGCAGCCAAGCGTCGGGGGGGGCACAAGAGACCCAGTACTTC,CASSQASGGAQETQYF